The sample holds a few counts of the clone carrying this TCR beta chain. Time point indicated: pre-sensitization, week 0. Indicated treatment: therapeutic diphenylcyclopropenone sensitization with weekly scalp DPC. Blood collection took place prior to placing each patch test. Alopecia patients deemed DPC-suitable, aged 18 to 70, excluding pregnancy. These data originate in a study of human T cells and chemical hapten exposure. Attachment of unique molecular identifiers to individual cDNA molecules was performed in the library. Via MiXCR, TCRdb re-called the RACE reads, giving one row per CDR3 protein. The table lists 60,000 to 70,000 distinct CDR3 sequences, 9.5% to 13% of them singletons. The specimen comprised whole blood, sampled in connection with sensitization to the hapten diphenylcyclopropenone (DPC). The receptor comes from a woman between 45 and 65 years old with alopecia areata. Some clones in this sample may be carry-over from other donors' samples.

CDR3 DNA sequence: TGTGCCAGCAGCCTAGGACTAATTGGCGGGAGAACAGATACGCAGTATTTT. Translating gives CASSLGLIGGRTDTQYF. The chain joins TRBV14 to TRBJ2-3, with 7 bases matching TRBD2. CDR1 and CDR2 from the germline V gene are SGHDN and FVKESK. With V trimmed by 4 bases and J by 3 bases, 13 bases remained unmatched. The CDR3 spans 17 residues. Combining the CDR3 with reference TRBV14 and TRBJ2-3 gives the whole variable domain EAGVTQFPSHSVIEKGQTVTLRCDPISGHDNLYWYRRVMGKEIKFLLHFVKESKQDESGMPNNRFLAERTGGTYSTLKVQPAELEDSGVYFCASSLGLIGGRTDTQYFGPGTRLTVL.